These 13 T cell receptor beta chains came from one sample sequenced in a study of blood T cell repertoires in COVID-19. Method: immunoSEQ multiplex PCR; TCRdb's copy keeps in-frame clones and lacks some. The sample lists about 260,000 clones; about 89% were seen once. Sequenced: peripheral blood. Receptor source: a man aged 35-49 years with active or convalescent COVID-19.

The rearrangement joins TRBV13 to TRBJ1-1; TRBD1 aligns across 8 bases. With V trimmed by 0 bases and J by 3 bases, 3 bases remained unmatched. From germline, CDR1 is PRHDT and CDR2 FYEKMQ (reference sequence). The CDR3 covers 15 residues. This chain's CDR3 is CASSLGNRGDTEAFF. Written as DNA, the CDR3 is TGTGCCAGCAGCTTAGGGAACAGGGGGGACACTGAAGCTTTCTTT.

The chain joins TRBV4-1 to TRBJ1-2; no definite D call. V dropped 5 bases and J dropped 7 bases, with 14 bases sitting between them. CDR3 length: 13 amino acids. From germline, CDR1 is MGHRA and CDR2 YSYEKL. The CDR3 sequence is CASSSGLNGGYTF. CDR3 sequence (DNA): TGCGCCAGCAGCTCAGGACTTAACGGTGGCTACACCTTC.

This sequence joins TRBV29-1 and TRBJ2-5, with a tentative D call TRBD1 (7 bases). Germline CDR1 and CDR2: SQVTM and ANQGSEA. Between the trimmed V and J ends, which lost 5 bases and 7 bases, there was a span of 20 bases. This CDR3 is built from 14 residues. The CDR3 reads CSVQVGRQGGTQYF. The CDR3, as DNA: TGCAGCGTTCAGGTCGGGCGGCAGGGGGGGACCCAGTACTTC.

V gene TRBV15 combines with J gene TRBJ1-5; weak D call: TRBD1 (6 bases). V shed 4 bases and J shed 0 bases, with 10 bases lying between them. CDR1 is LNHNV and CDR2 is YYDKDF in the germline V gene (reference sequence). The CDR3 consists of 15 residues. In nucleotides, the CDR3 is TGTGCCACCAGCAACAGGGACTATAGCAATCAGCCCCAGCATTTT. As protein: CATSNRDYSNQPQHF.

The chain employs TRBV24-1 and TRBJ1-5; weak D call: TRBD1 (5 bases). V lost 3 bases to trimming and J lost 11 bases, with 13 bases between them. Per the germline V gene, CDR1 is KGHDR and CDR2 is SFDVKD. The CDR3 length is 13 residues. The CDR3 nucleotides are TGTGCCACCAGTGATGGGGGGAGTCTAGCCCAGCATTTT. Amino acids: CATSDGGSLAQHF.

The V call is TRBV4-1, the J call TRBJ1-2; no firm D call. Germline V gene sequence: CDR1 MGHRA, CDR2 YSYEKL. Between the trimmed V and J ends, which lost 2 bases and 2 bases, there was a span of 9 bases. There are 14 residues in the CDR3. CDR3 sequence reads: CASSQYDKNYGYTF. In DNA, the CDR3 is TGCGCCAGCAGCCAATATGACAAGAACTATGGCTACACCTTC.

This sequence joins TRBV5-1 and TRBJ2-1; D gene uncertain. V lost 4 bases to trimming and J lost 8 bases, with 7 bases between them. Germline CDR1 SGHRS, CDR2 YFSETQ. This CDR3 contains 11 residues. This CDR3 is CASSILHEQFF. The CDR3 DNA reads TGCGCCAGCAGCATACTTCATGAGCAGTTCTTC.

V usage is TRBV29-1 and J usage is TRBJ1-2, with D tentatively TRBD1 (6 bases). V was trimmed by 4 bases and J by 6 bases, leaving 9 bases between them. The CDR3 is 11 amino acids. Per germline, CDR1 SQVTM and CDR2 ANQGSEA. The CDR3 here is CSVGGGNGYTF. DNA of the CDR3: TGCAGCGTTGGAGGGGGAAATGGCTACACCTTC.

The rearrangement links TRBV5-1 to TRBJ2-5, with 8 bases matching TRBD2. The CDR3 consists of 15 residues. V lost 2 bases, J lost 5 bases, and 8 bases stayed unmatched. Germline CDR1 reads SGHRS; CDR2 reads YFSETQ. CDR3 DNA sequence: TGCGCCAGCAGCTTCGGACTTAGCGGGACGGAGACCCAGTACTTC. It codes for CASSFGLSGTETQYF. Filled out from reference TRBV5-1 and TRBJ2-5, the complete variable domain reads KAGVTQTPRYLIKTRGQQVTLSCSPISGHRSVSWYQQTPGQGLQFLFEYFSETQRNKGNFPGRFSGRQFSNSRSEMNVSTLELGDSALYLCASSFGLSGTETQYFGPGTRLLVL.

In DNA, the CDR3 is TGTGCCAGCAGCGACCCCAGGCCCCAGCATTTT. Translating it yields CASSDPRPQHF. The chain employs TRBV9 and TRBJ1-5; D call uncertain. Germline V gives CDR1 SGDLS, CDR2 YYNGEE. V was shortened by 3 bases and J by 9 bases, with 7 bases between the two germline ends. This CDR3 has 11 amino acids.

This chain uses TRBV19 with TRBJ1-5; 7 bases are a match to TRBD1. The J segment lost 9 bases and the V segment lost 4 bases, leaving 12 bases of the junction unmatched. This CDR3 region has 15 residues. CDR1 is LNHDA and CDR2 is SQIVND in the germline V gene (reference sequence). CDR3: CASSTHDREVGPQHF. The CDR3 DNA is TGTGCCAGTAGTACCCATGACAGGGAGGTAGGGCCCCAGCATTTT.

The chain employs TRBV6-5 and TRBJ1-6; 7 positions match TRBD1. Losses at the gene ends were 10 bases for V and 9 bases for J; bases not matched to a gene: 12. Germline V CDR1 and CDR2: MNHEY, SVGAGI. This CDR3 spans 14 amino acids. The chain's CDR3 is CAIGLGTASSPLHF. The CDR3 region has the DNA TGTGCCATCGGGCTAGGGACAGCTTCTTCACCCCTCCACTTT.

The chain couples TRBV30 to TRBJ2-1; the D gene is possibly TRBD2 (7 bases). Germline loops: CDR1 GTSNPN, CDR2 SVGIG (reference sequence). The length of the CDR3 is 15 residues. Trimming shortened V by 5 bases and J by 15 bases, and 29 bases separated the two germline ends. This chain's CDR3 is CAWEGGVFSGSFRFF. CDR3 sequence (DNA): TGTGCCTGGGAGGGGGGGGTGTTTAGCGGGTCCTTTAGGTTCTTC.